The clone carrying this TCR beta chain was counted only a few times. A junction boundary mismatches the germline segment, possibly from a read error. In germline, CDR1 is MNHEY, CDR2 SVGEGT. This CDR3 comprises 16 residues. Constant-region reverse primers amplified full-length variable regions, followed by semi-nested Nested Universal Primer A PCR. One entry per CDR3 protein, called by TCRdb with MiXCR from the 5' RACE reads. This sample has about 60,000 distinct CDR3 sequences; just under 30% occur once, and the top ten carry 2% to 2.5%. The sample comprised tumor-infiltrating naive CD4+ T cells sorted from the breast tumor. Sample subset: naive CD4+ T cells, CD4+CD45RA+CD25-. The chain recombines TRBV6-2 or TRBV6-3 with TRBJ2-2, with 7 bases fitting TRBD2. This TCR was sampled from a female donor with breast cancer. The CDR3 reads CASSPLGRVNTGELFF. CDR3 DNA: TGTGCCAGCAGCCCTCTGGGGAGGGTGAACACTGGGGAGCTGTTTTTT.